Presented here are 31 T cell receptor beta chains from one specimen sequenced in a study of blood T cell repertoires in COVID-19. Sequencing was performed with immunoSEQ multiplex PCR; in TCRdb, only in-frame clones are kept and a portion is missing. Among 130,000 or so clones listed, almost 85% were seen once. Material for sequencing was peripheral blood. The receptors here all came from a human donor in a cohort sampled during active COVID-19.

J is TRBJ1-2 and V is TRBV6-5; 7 nucleotides align to TRBD1. The J segment lost 0 bases and the V segment lost 5 bases, leaving 6 bases of the junction unmatched. Germline lookup yields CDR1 MNHEY and CDR2 SVGAGI. This CDR3 comprises 15 residues. The DNA for the CDR3 is TGTGCCAGCAGTCCCGGGACAGCTACTAACTATGGCTACACCTTC. Translation: CASSPGTATNYGYTF.

The chain uses TRBV10-3 and TRBJ1-3, with 7 bases identical to TRBD1. Germline-derived CDR1 and CDR2 are ENHRY and SYGVKD. V was clipped by 2 bases and J by 4 bases; unmatched bases: 5. The length of the CDR3 is 15 residues. The CDR3 bases are TGTGCCATCAGTGAGCTGACAGGGATGGGAAACACCATATATTTT. Amino acids: CAISELTGMGNTIYF.

The chain recombines TRBV3-1 (or the pseudogene TRBV3-2) with TRBJ2-4, with D possibly TRBD2 on 5 matching bases. The CDR3 is 14 residues long. The V gene lost 3 bases and the J gene lost 6 bases, with 12 bases spanning the gap. Looked up from germline, CDR1 is LGHDT and CDR2 is YNNKEL (reference sequence). The CDR3 DNA is TGTGCCAGCAGCCAGAGAGGGAGCTTAAACATTCAGTACTTC. Its protein is CASSQRGSLNIQYF.

The J gene is TRBJ2-5, the V gene TRBV4-1; the D gene is possibly TRBD2 (7 bases). The germline gives CDR1 MGHRA, CDR2 YSYEKL. This CDR3 comprises 15 residues. The V end lost 5 bases, the J end lost 1 base, and 14 bases lay between the germline ends. CDR3 sequence: CASSEPGGLQETQYF. The CDR3 DNA sequence: TGCGCCAGCAGCGAGCCGGGGGGCCTCCAAGAGACCCAGTACTTC.

Only a few counts were recorded for this clone. The CDR3 here is CAWRQVSSYEQYF. As DNA, the CDR3 is TGTGCCTGGAGGCAGGTGAGCTCCTACGAGCAGTACTTC. The chain combines TRBV30 with TRBJ2-7; D unclear. V dropped 3 bases and J dropped 0 bases, with 9 bases sitting between them. The germline V gene has CDR1 GTSNPN and CDR2 SVGIG (reference sequence). CDR3 length equals 13 residues.

The genes are TRBV7-2 and TRBJ2-7; 7 bases agree with TRBD2. The germline V gene has CDR1 SGHTA and CDR2 FQGNSA. The CDR3 consists of 13 residues. The junction had 4 bases not matched to a gene; V was cut back by 1 base and J by 7 bases. The CDR3 nucleotides read TGTGCCAGCAGCTTAGGGACTAGGCGAGAGCAGTACTTC. It translates to CASSLGTRREQYF.

The chain links TRBV3-1 (or the pseudogene TRBV3-2) to TRBJ2-5; weak D call: TRBD2 (7 bases). The ends were cut back, 8 bases at V and 5 bases at J, with 15 bases in the middle. Per the germline V gene, CDR1 is LGHDT and CDR2 is YNNKEL (reference sequence). CDR3 size: 13 residues. The CDR3 is CASEGGARETQYF. CDR3 DNA: TGTGCCAGCGAGGGGGGGGCCAGGGAGACCCAGTACTTC.

The genes are TRBV11-3 and TRBJ2-1; 8 positions match TRBD1. The CDR3 runs 15 residues. From germline, CDR1 is SGHNT and CDR2 YENEEA. After removal of 5 bases from V and 1 base from J, the junction contained 4 bases not matched to a gene. The CDR3 reads CASSRQGASYNEQFF. The DNA for the CDR3 is TGTGCCAGCAGCCGTCAGGGGGCATCCTACAATGAGCAGTTCTTC.

The genes are TRBV10-1 and TRBJ1-4; D remains ambiguous. CDR1 is WNHNN, CDR2 SYGVQD, per germline (reference sequence). V was pared by 6 bases and J by 8 bases, with 13 bases between. CDR3 length: 13 residues. CDR3 sequence (DNA): TGCGCCAGCAGAGGAGAGGTCAACGAAAAACTGTTTTTT. Protein product: CASRGEVNEKLFF.

This chain links TRBV7-9 with TRBJ1-2; D may be TRBD1 (6 bases). CDR1 is SEHNR and CDR2 is FQNEAQ in the germline V gene (reference sequence). The V gene lost 1 base and the J gene lost 6 bases, with 12 bases spanning the gap. The CDR3 spans 14 residues. The CDR3 nucleotides are TGTGCCAGCAGCTTAGTAAAAGGGGGGGATGGCTACACCTTC. Protein product: CASSLVKGGDGYTF.

This sequence joins TRBV11-2 and TRBJ2-2; tentatively, D is TRBD1 (5 bases). The CDR3 is 15 residues long. V was trimmed by 7 bases and J by 7 bases, leaving 19 bases between them. Germline loops: CDR1 SGHAT, CDR2 FQNNGV. CDR3: CASKVVGGAGGELFF. The DNA for the CDR3 is TGTGCCAGCAAGGTCGTCGGTGGGGCCGGCGGGGAGCTGTTTTTT.

The chain carries TRBV29-1 and TRBJ2-7; 10 bases match TRBD1. This CDR3 contains 13 residues. After removal of 5 bases from V and 9 bases from J, the junction contained 10 bases not matched to a gene. The V gene's germline CDR1 is SQVTM and CDR2 ANQGSEA. DNA for the CDR3: TGCAGCGTTACCGGGACAGGGGCTTCGGGGCAGTACTTC. The encoded protein is CSVTGTGASGQYF.

The chain combines TRBV24-1 with TRBJ1-5; 7 bases align to TRBD1. Germline V CDR1 and CDR2: KGHDR, SFDVKD. The CDR3 has 18 amino acids. Trimming at V came to 8 bases and at J to 2 bases, leaving 17 bases not matched to a gene. CDR3: CATMETLTRDRGNQPQHF. The CDR3 DNA is TGTGCCACCATGGAAACCCTCACGCGTGACAGGGGCAATCAGCCCCAGCATTTT.

The rearrangement links TRBV7-9 to TRBJ2-3, with 9 bases that match TRBD2. Germline CDR1 and CDR2: SEHNR and FQNEAQ (reference sequence). Germline trimming cut 4 bases from V and 2 bases from J; bases unmatched to any gene: 13. This CDR3 is 18 amino acids long. The CDR3: CASSSRPRTSGLTDTQYF. The CDR3 DNA reads as TGTGCCAGCAGCTCCCGCCCCCGAACTAGCGGGCTCACAGATACGCAGTATTTT.

This chain's CDR3 is CASRFGLVNEQFF. In nucleotides, the CDR3 is TGTGCCAGCAGATTCGGACTGGTCAATGAGCAGTTCTTC. The V gene is TRBV27, the J gene TRBJ2-1, with D possibly matching TRBD2 (5 bases). Trimming cost V 6 bases and J 6 bases, with 12 bases left between them. Germline CDR1 is MNHEY and CDR2 is SMNVEV (reference sequence). This CDR3 is built from 13 residues.

This clone appeared a single time. The chain uses TRBV2 and TRBJ2-2; 8 nucleotides match TRBD1. V was pared by 4 bases and J by 6 bases, with 13 bases of the junction left unmatched. CDR1 and CDR2 from the germline V gene are SNHLY and FYNNEI. The CDR3 has 17 amino acids. This chain's CDR3 is CASSAVVVQGGPGELFF. The CDR3 DNA reads as TGTGCCAGCAGTGCGGTGGTGGTACAGGGGGGCCCCGGGGAGCTGTTTTTT.

The V call is TRBV6-6, the J call TRBJ2-7; D ambiguous. In germline, CDR1 is MNHNY, CDR2 SVGAGI (reference sequence). The CDR3 consists of 13 residues. The V end lost 8 bases, the J end lost 1 base, and 12 bases lay between the germline ends. The CDR3 nucleotides are TGTGCCAGCGGCAGCGACCGATCCTACGAGCAGTACTTC. Translation gives CASGSDRSYEQYF.

The chain uses TRBV12-5 and TRBJ2-5; a weak D match, TRBD1 (7 bases). Trimming cost V 4 bases and J 2 bases, with 14 bases left between them. The CDR3 extends over 15 amino acids. Germline V gives CDR1 LGHNT, CDR2 FRNRAP. CDR3 sequence (DNA): TGTGCTAGTGGTTGGGGCAGGGGGGCACAAGAGACCCAGTACTTC. This gives the protein CASGWGRGAQETQYF.

V gene TRBV7-2 combines with J gene TRBJ1-6; 11 bases agree with TRBD1. Trimming took 2 bases from V and 17 from J; bases not matched to a gene: 5. The CDR3 contains 13 residues. Germline lookup yields CDR1 SGHTA and CDR2 FQGNSA. The CDR3, as DNA: TGTGCCAGCAGCTTATGGACAGGGGGCCTCATCCACTTT. This gives the protein CASSLWTGGLIHF.

The rearrangement joins TRBV11-3 to TRBJ2-1, with D possibly TRBD1 on 5 matching bases. Germline V CDR1 and CDR2: SGHNT, YENEEA. V lost 1 base, J lost 8 bases, and 6 bases lay in between. This CDR3 region has 12 residues. The CDR3 sequence is CASSLAGHEQFF. The CDR3, as DNA: TGTGCCAGCAGCTTAGCAGGGCATGAGCAGTTCTTC. Complete variable domain (other parts from reference TRBV11-3 and TRBJ2-1): EAGVVQSPRYKIIEKKQPVAFWCNPISGHNTLYWYLQNLGQGPELLIRYENEEAVDDSQLPKDRFSAERLKGVDSTLKIQPAELGDSAVYLCASSLAGHEQFFGPGTRLTVL.

V usage is TRBV7-2 and J usage is TRBJ1-1, with D possibly being TRBD1 (5 bases). The V end was cut by 1 base, the J end by 0 bases, with 9 bases between. CDR3 length equals 15 residues. CDR1 is SGHTA and CDR2 is FQGNSA in the germline V gene. CDR3 sequence reads: CASSLVDRVNTEAFF. The CDR3 nucleotides read TGTGCCAGCAGCTTAGTAGACAGAGTGAACACTGAAGCTTTCTTT. The full variable domain, completed using reference TRBV7-2 and TRBJ1-1, is GAGVSQSPSNKVTEKGKDVELRCDPISGHTALYWYRQSLGQGLEFLIYFQGNSAPDKSGLPSDRFSAERTGGSVSTLTIQRTQQEDSAVYLCASSLVDRVNTEAFFGQGTRLTVV.

The V call is TRBV21-1, the J call TRBJ2-3; the DNA was not used to check the table's D call, TRBD2. TRBV21-1 is described as a pseudogene. There are 14 residues in the CDR3. CDR3 sequence reads: CARGLSGLADTQYF. Written as DNA, the CDR3 is TGTGCCCGGGGTCTCAGCGGTTTGGCAGATACGCAGTATTTT.

This chain joins TRBV6-2 or TRBV6-3 and TRBJ1-5, with TRBD1 matching 7 bases. Per the germline V gene, CDR1 is MNHEY and CDR2 is SVGEGT. V was clipped by 2 bases and J by 5 bases; unmatched bases: 3. CDR3 size: 14 residues. The CDR3 loop is CASSYPTGYQPQHF. CDR3 DNA: TGTGCCAGCAGTTACCCGACAGGGTATCAGCCCCAGCATTTT.

The chain combines TRBV11-2 with TRBJ2-1, with TRBD2 identical over 10 bases. With 5 bases clipped from V and 6 bases from J, the junction kept 7 bases outside the gene matches. The germline CDR1 and CDR2 sequences are SGHAT and FQNNGV. CDR3 size: 15 residues. The CDR3 is CASSEPGLASNEQFF. The CDR3, as DNA: TGTGCCAGCAGCGAACCGGGACTAGCGTCCAATGAGCAGTTCTTC.

The V call is TRBV6-6, the J call TRBJ1-1; D uncertain. Germline-derived CDR1 and CDR2 are MNHNY and SVGAGI (reference sequence). The CDR3 contains 13 residues. V lost 2 bases to trimming and J lost 5 bases, with 9 bases between them. In DNA form, the CDR3 reads TGTGCCAGCAGTTACGGGCCGGGGACTGAAGCTTTCTTT. Translated, it gives CASSYGPGTEAFF.

V gene TRBV10-1 combines with J gene TRBJ2-3, with 7 bases aligning to TRBD2. V lost 5 bases, J lost 3 bases, and 8 bases stayed unmatched. The CDR3 runs 15 residues. The V gene's germline CDR1 is WNHNN and CDR2 SYGVQD (reference sequence). CDR3 nucleotides: TGCGCCAGCAGTTTGGACGGGGGGAGTACAGATACGCAGTATTTT. Amino acids: CASSLDGGSTDTQYF.

This chain joins TRBV4-1 and TRBJ1-2; D is unclear. The CDR3 spans 15 residues. Looked up from germline, CDR1 is MGHRA and CDR2 is YSYEKL. Trimming left V 0 bases short and J 4 bases short, with 12 bases between. The CDR3 coding sequence is TGCGCCAGCAGCCAAGACCGCCTCAGAGGCTATGGCTACACCTTC. Encoded protein: CASSQDRLRGYGYTF.

The CDR3 loop reads CASSFSRGRINEAFF. The DNA of the CDR3 is TGTGCCAGCAGCTTTTCCCGGGGAAGGATCAATGAAGCTTTCTTT. The V and J genes are TRBV7-2 and TRBJ1-1; D is unclear. The germline V gene has CDR1 SGHTA and CDR2 FQGNSA. Deletions cut 3 bases from V and 7 bases from J, with 18 bases between. The CDR3 runs 15 residues.

The V call is TRBV5-6, the J call TRBJ2-3; 10 bases match TRBD2. The CDR3 runs 16 residues. The ends lost 1 base at V and 5 bases at J; junction bases unmatched: 7. Germline loops: CDR1 SGHDT, CDR2 YYEEEE. CDR3: CASSLTSGAKLDTQYF. CDR3 bases: TGTGCCAGCAGCTTGACTAGCGGGGCTAAGTTAGATACGCAGTATTTT.

The V gene is TRBV6-1, the J gene TRBJ1-4; D gene unclear. V dropped 1 base and J dropped 5 bases, with 5 bases sitting between them. Germline CDR1 and CDR2: MNHNS and SASEGT. This CDR3 contains 13 residues. DNA of the CDR3: TGTGCCAGCAGTGAAGACCGGAATGAAAAACTGTTTTTT. This encodes CASSEDRNEKLFF.

At least ten counts were recorded for this clone. The CDR3 nucleotides read TGCGCCAGCAGCTTAGGACTAGCGGAGGAGCAGTACTTC. It is translated as CASSLGLAEEQYF. The V call is TRBV4-1, the J call TRBJ2-7, with TRBD2 matching 10 bases. The V gene's germline CDR1 is MGHRA and CDR2 YSYEKL. Trimming at V came to 5 bases and at J to 7 bases, leaving 5 bases not matched to a gene. This CDR3 has 13 amino acids.